Listed below are T cell receptor beta chains from one sample, sequenced in a study of early stage breast cancer tumors. Repertoires were generated with immunoSEQ multiplex PCR, while TCRdb's copy carries only in-frame clones and drops some. The sample carries 30,000 or so clones, 72% recorded once. The sequenced material came from blood. All receptors derive from a person aged 50-59 years with breast cancer. CDR3s leave out the opening cysteine and the closing phenylalanine or tryptophan. Fields, in order: V gene, clone size, J gene, CDR3 protein. Clone size is shown for a subset of rows, as once, few, many or a class of expanded clone.

TRBV7-9	-	TRBJ1-5	ASSSDRAGDQPQH
TRBV28	-	TRBJ1-4	ASGQTAVRKLF
TRBV4-2	-	TRBJ1-5	ASSQDRVSNQPQH
TRBV19	-	TRBJ2-5	ASSSRLAGRETQY
TRBV7-7	-	TRBJ2-1	ASSLGGRSNEQF
TRBV6-5	few	TRBJ1-1	ASRWTGPTEAF
TRBV30	-	TRBJ2-1	AWSVRGSEAYNEQF
TRBV4-2	-	TRBJ2-7	ASSQAGGETYEQY
TRBV18	-	TRBJ1-1	ASSSELNTEAF
TRBV5-1	-	TRBJ2-3	ASSGAGPTDTQY
TRBV2	medium-sized	TRBJ2-7	ATTGVDSYEQY
TRBV7-9	few	TRBJ1-5	ASSRGGADNQPQH
TRBV25-1	-	TRBJ2-6	ATHGRDSDSPGANVLT
TRBV19	few	TRBJ1-2	ASSTEAAHSYGYT
TRBV6-5	-	TRBJ2-3	ASSYSKYGGTDTQY
TRBV27	-	TRBJ1-1	ASSLSKLNTEAF
TRBV7-3	once	TRBJ2-2	ASSKKTGGTGELF
TRBV28	-	TRBJ1-2	ASSLSGGFGERNYGYT
TRBV27	-	TRBJ2-3	ATPGLAGEPASTDTQY
TRBV7-9	-	TRBJ2-7	ASSRTGERRNEQY
TRBV27	few	TRBJ1-5	ASSLSGTNQPQH
TRBV11-2	-	TRBJ2-3	ASSLGGYTDTQY
TRBV5-1	-	TRBJ2-7	ASSPGQGAHEQY
TRBV4-1	-	TRBJ2-7	ASSQETAGMGYEQY
TRBV6-5	few	TRBJ1-3	ASSLSGDEGNTIY
TRBV7-6	-	TRBJ2-1	ASSPGQGANEQF
TRBV9	few	TRBJ1-1	ASSVYSGTEAF
TRBV13	-	TRBJ2-1	ASSSQSGSYNEQF
TRBV29-1	-	TRBJ2-5	SVVWAHRREFNKILVGTQY
TRBV5-1	few	TRBJ2-1	ASSLGATSYNEQF
TRBV27	-	TRBJ1-5	ASSFGAGGQPQH
TRBV11-2	few	TRBJ2-7	ASSLSRDRVYEQY
TRBV7-3	-	TRBJ1-1	ASSQTGGTEAF
TRBV6-4	few	TRBJ1-2	ASSDGEAYGYT
TRBV18	-	TRBJ2-7	ASSPPQVRYEQY
TRBV29-1	-	TRBJ2-5	SVEETGETQY
TRBV6-6	-	TRBJ2-7	ASSYSGGGYYEQY